The 27 T cell receptor beta chains below come from one sample, sequenced in a study of regulatory T cells in long-lasting Graves disease (dated by TCRdb to the early 2020s). The meaning of the sample's time point label: newly diagnosed GD, antithyroid drugs for less than 3 months. RNA was extracted from PBMCs in TRIzol for both TCR sequencing and RNA sequencing. The protocol used for the library was multiplex PCR. Sequenced using an Illumina HiSeq 4000. TCR beta libraries were built with iRepertoire HTBI primers and Arm-PCR amplification of CDR3 regions. The public reads were quality trimmed at Q25 with fastp and then assembled into clones with MiXCR by TCRdb, keeping productive beta chains. Here each entry gathers all rows of one CDR3 protein and keeps the most common genes and DNA. The sample includes some 330,000 distinct CDR3 sequences, with roughly 10% observed a single time. 18% of the sample rests with the top ten.

These data also formed part of another study, on T cells in Graves' hyperthyroidism and ophthalmopathy.

Source: peripheral blood mononuclear cells (PBMCs), taken at new diagnosis, from a patient treated with antithyroid drugs. These receptors all stem from a young woman with Graves disease. Donor details come from another sample of the same person, matched by shared clones.

The gene calls are TRBV20-1 and TRBJ1-2; 8 bases agree with TRBD1. Losses at the gene ends were 3 bases for V and 4 bases for J; bases not matched to a gene: 16. The CDR3 loop spans 17 amino acids. CDR1 and CDR2 from the germline V gene are DFQATT and SNEGSKA (reference sequence). CDR3 residues: CSASLAPDRALGYGYTF. Here the CDR3 DNA reads TGCAGTGCTAGCCTAGCTCCGGACAGGGCCCTTGGCTATGGCTACACCTTC.

V gene TRBV5-1 combines with J gene TRBJ2-7; 9 bases line up with TRBD2. The CDR3 totals 16 residues. The V segment lost 1 base and the J segment 5 bases; nucleotides outside the gene matches: 10. The germline V gene encodes CDR1 SGHRS and CDR2 YFSETQ. The CDR3 sequence is CASSLRLAGSSHEQYF. CDR3 DNA: TGCGCCAGCAGCTTGAGGCTAGCGGGATCGTCCCACGAGCAGTACTTC. The entire variable domain, with the rest obtained from reference TRBV5-1 and TRBJ2-7, is as follows: KAGVTQTPRYLIKTRGQQVTLSCSPISGHRSVSWYQQTPGQGLQFLFEYFSETQRNKGNFPGRFSGRQFSNSRSEMNVSTLELGDSALYLCASSLRLAGSSHEQYFGPGTRLTVT.

There are many counts of this clonotype. The chain carries TRBV6-2 or TRBV6-3 and TRBJ1-2, with D uncertain. V was pared by 0 bases and J by 8 bases, with 13 bases between. From germline, CDR1 is MNHEY and CDR2 SVGEGT. The CDR3 spans 14 residues. For the CDR3, the DNA is TGTGCCAGCAGTTACTCAGAATTCGTGACAGGCTACACCTTC. Residues: CASSYSEFVTGYTF.

The CDR3 nucleotides read TGCGCCAGCAGCCAAGATTTAACAGGGCCTAATGAAAAACTGTTTTTT. This codes for CASSQDLTGPNEKLFF. The gene calls are TRBV4-3 and TRBJ1-4; perhaps TRBD1 as D (6 bases). The V end was cut by 0 bases, the J end by 3 bases, with 11 bases between. The CDR3 is 16 amino acids. CDR1 LGHNA and CDR2 YSLEER come from the germline V gene.

This clonotype turned up a few times. V and J are TRBV7-2 and TRBJ2-2; D not certain. Trimming took 4 bases from V and 4 from J, leaving 16 bases between them. The germline V gene encodes CDR1 SGHTA and CDR2 FQGNSA. The CDR3 is 16 amino acids. The CDR3 region has the DNA TGTGCCAGCAGCTCGCTATCTACACACAGCACCGGGGAGCTGTTTTTT. It is translated as CASSSLSTHSTGELFF.

The table lists this clonotype with many counts. The genes are TRBV28 and TRBJ1-2, with D perhaps TRBD1 (5 bases). The ends were cut back, 2 bases at V and 10 bases at J, with 17 bases in the middle. Germline-derived CDR1 and CDR2 are MDHEN and SYDVKM. CDR3 length: 14 amino acids. DNA of the CDR3: TGTGCCAGCAGTTTAGGAACGAGACAGCCCCTCTACACCTTC. It specifies CASSLGTRQPLYTF.

The V and J genes are TRBV4-3 and TRBJ1-6, with D possibly TRBD1 on 6 matching bases. CDR3 length: 15 residues. The germline V gene encodes CDR1 LGHNA and CDR2 YSLEER. V lost 5 bases to trimming and J lost 6 bases, with 14 bases between them. Here the CDR3 reads CASSVRDIINSPLHF. In DNA form, the CDR3 reads TGCGCCAGCAGCGTTCGGGACATTATTAATTCACCCCTCCACTTT.

This clonotype showed up many times. The V call is TRBV9, the J call TRBJ2-2; 12 nucleotides agree with TRBD2. J lost 0 bases, V lost 2 bases, and 2 bases had no gene match. In germline, CDR1 is SGDLS, CDR2 YYNGEE. The CDR3 has 17 amino acids. The DNA of the CDR3 is TGTGCCAGCAGCGTTACTAGCGGGGGGCCGAACACCGGGGAGCTGTTTTTT. Protein sequence: CASSVTSGGPNTGELFF.

The chain joins TRBV12-3 or TRBV12-4 to TRBJ2-2; the D is unclear. The CDR3 contains 14 residues. The V and J ends lost 2 bases and 7 bases respectively, with 11 bases between them. The CDR3 protein is CASSLYQYNGELFF. For the CDR3, the DNA is TGTGCCAGCAGTTTATACCAGTATAACGGGGAGCTGTTTTTT.

This clonotype was detected ten times or more. The chain recombines TRBV11-2 with TRBJ1-1, with a tentative D call TRBD1 (5 bases). This CDR3 spans 14 amino acids. CDR1 is SGHAT, CDR2 FQNNGV, per germline. The V gene lost 1 base and the J gene lost 2 bases, with 8 bases spanning the gap. The CDR3 protein is CASSLGRGNTEAFF. CDR3 coding DNA: TGTGCCAGCAGCTTAGGAAGGGGAAACACTGAAGCTTTCTTT.

This clonotype was counted a few times. V gene TRBV7-9 combines with J gene TRBJ2-1; D gene uncertain. Germline values: CDR1 SEHNR, CDR2 FQNEAQ (reference sequence). V was cut by 1 base and J by 4 bases, with 11 bases left in between. CDR3 size: 15 residues. The chain's CDR3 is CASSLGPRNYNEQFF. CDR3 sequence (DNA): TGTGCCAGCAGCTTAGGACCGAGGAATTACAATGAGCAGTTCTTC.

This clonotype showed up many times. The chain combines TRBV13 with TRBJ2-3, with 10 positions matching TRBD2. Germline V gives CDR1 PRHDT, CDR2 FYEKMQ (reference sequence). V shed 2 bases and J 7 bases; nucleotides not matched to a gene: 6. This CDR3 is built from 15 residues. The CDR3 DNA reads TGTGCCAGCAGCTTACCCAGCGGGGGGGCGTATACGCAGTATTTT. The encoded protein is CASSLPSGGAYTQYF.

In this sample, this clonotype turned up a few times. The CDR3 DNA is TGTGCCAGCAGCTTTACAGGGGCGTTCTATGGCTACACCTTC. Translation gives CASSFTGAFYGYTF. The V and J genes are TRBV11-2 and TRBJ1-2, with 7 bases that match TRBD1. Germline values: CDR1 SGHAT, CDR2 FQNNGV. This CDR3 is built from 14 residues. Unmatched junction bases numbered 5, after V lost 3 bases and J lost 4 bases.

In this sample, this clonotype turned up a few times. It may be a read error: a sequence one base away is much more abundant. The CDR3 ends on some other residue instead of the conserved phenylalanine or tryptophan, so this is likely a read error. The chain uses TRBV28 and TRBJ1-2; TRBD1 might be the D (6 bases). Deletions cut 3 bases from V and 1 base from J, with 15 bases between. Germline V CDR1 and CDR2: MDHEN, SYDVKM. The CDR3 length is 16 residues. CDR3 residues: CASSFLGTRYNYGYTS. DNA for the CDR3: TGTGCCAGCAGTTTTTTAGGGACACGATATAACTATGGCTACACCTCC.

This chain uses TRBV6-2 or TRBV6-3 with TRBJ2-7, with TRBD2 identical over 9 bases. The germline V gene has CDR1 MNHEY and CDR2 SVGEGT. CDR3 length: 15 residues. After removal of 6 bases from V and 5 bases from J, the junction contained 11 bases not matched to a gene. The CDR3 protein is CASRLIPGLAHEQYF. The CDR3 DNA sequence: TGTGCCAGCAGACTCATACCGGGACTAGCCCACGAGCAGTACTTC.

This clonotype was seen repeatedly, ten times or more. This chain links TRBV7-9 with TRBJ2-5, with a possible D match to TRBD2 (7 bases). Germline V lookup: CDR1 SEHNR, CDR2 FQNEAQ (reference sequence). The V end lost 1 base, the J end lost 5 bases, and 14 bases lay between the germline ends. The CDR3 runs to 15 residues. This CDR3 reads CASSLGGGAVETQYF. CDR3 nucleotides: TGTGCCAGCAGCTTAGGAGGGGGGGCGGTCGAGACCCAGTACTTC.

Many counts were recorded for this clonotype. V is TRBV29-1 and J is TRBJ2-5; 14 bases fit TRBD2. Germline values: CDR1 SQVTM, CDR2 ANQGSEA. The V and J ends lost 4 bases and 5 bases, in that order; junction bases with no gene match: 6. This CDR3 region has 15 residues. CDR3 sequence reads: CSVGLAGGHEETQYF. DNA of the CDR3: TGCAGCGTTGGACTAGCGGGGGGGCATGAGGAGACCCAGTACTTC.

The V gene is TRBV10-3, the J gene TRBJ2-3; TRBD1 or TRBD2 may be the D gene (5 bases each). The CDR3 consists of 16 residues. The germline CDR1 and CDR2 sequences are ENHRY and SYGVKD. The germline V and J ends were trimmed by 5 bases and 0 bases, with 15 bases remaining between them. CDR3 residues: CAISFSGSLSTDTQYF. In DNA, the CDR3 is TGTGCCATCAGTTTCTCAGGGAGCCTTAGCACAGATACGCAGTATTTT.

This clonotype occurred many times. The chain uses TRBV29-1 and TRBJ2-3, with 13 positions matching TRBD2. This CDR3 spans 14 amino acids. CDR1 is SQVTM, CDR2 ANQGSEA, per germline. The V gene end was trimmed by 6 bases and the J gene end by 6 bases; junction bases not matched to a gene: 6. CDR3: CSVPGTSGVDTQYF. CDR3 DNA: TGCAGCGTGCCCGGGACTAGCGGGGTCGATACGCAGTATTTT.

In its sample, this clonotype was seen many times. The rearrangement joins TRBV7-3 to TRBJ2-6; D call uncertain. The germline CDR1 and CDR2 sequences are SGHTA and FQGTGA. CDR3 size: 12 residues. V lost 4 bases to trimming and J lost 2 bases, with 0 bases between them. CDR3 nucleotides: TGTGCCAGCAGCTCTGGGGCCAACGTCCTGACTTTC. Encoded protein: CASSSGANVLTF.

This chain links TRBV28 with TRBJ2-7; TRBD2 agrees at 7 bases. Per the germline V gene, CDR1 is MDHEN and CDR2 is SYDVKM. The CDR3 is 16 amino acids. V was pared by 2 bases and J by 0 bases, with 7 bases of the junction left unmatched. CDR3 DNA sequence: TGTGCCAGCAGTTTAACCACTAGCGTGAGCTCCTACGAGCAGTACTTC. This gives the protein CASSLTTSVSSYEQYF.

There are many counts of this clonotype. The chain has TRBV3-1 and TRBJ1-5; 9 nucleotides align to TRBD1. Trimming at V came to 2 bases and at J to 7 bases, leaving 6 bases not matched to a gene. CDR1 and CDR2 (germline): LGHDT, YNNKEL (reference sequence). The CDR3 length is 15 residues. The CDR3 sequence: CASSQNRGRRQPQHF. DNA for the CDR3: TGTGCCAGCAGCCAAAACAGGGGGCGTAGGCAGCCCCAGCATTTT. Filled out from reference TRBV3-1 and TRBJ1-5, the complete variable domain reads DTAVSQTPKYLVTQMGNDKSIKCEQNLGHDTMYWYKQDSKKFLKIMFSYNNKELIINETVPNRFSPKSPDKAHLNLHINSLELGDSAVYFCASSQNRGRRQPQHFGDGTRLSIL.

This clonotype came up many times. J is TRBJ1-1 and V is TRBV6-5; D is perhaps TRBD1 (6 bases). There are 14 residues in the CDR3. Between the trimmed V and J ends, which lost 2 bases and 8 bases, there was a span of 15 bases. CDR1 and CDR2 from the germline V gene are MNHEY and SVGAGI. The CDR3 protein is CASSYKGFGTEAFF. The CDR3 DNA follows: TGTGCCAGCAGTTACAAGGGGTTTGGGACAGAAGCTTTCTTT.

V gene TRBV29-1 combines with J gene TRBJ2-1; 7 bases align to TRBD2. Germline V lookup: CDR1 SQVTM, CDR2 ANQGSEA. CDR3 size: 16 residues. V dropped 0 bases and J dropped 6; count of bases not matched to a gene: 11. CDR3 loop: CSVEDPLGGPSNEQFF. DNA for the CDR3: TGCAGCGTTGAAGATCCATTGGGAGGGCCCAGCAATGAGCAGTTCTTC.

This clonotype occurred many times. This chain uses TRBV6-1 with TRBJ1-5, with D unclear. Trimming left V 5 bases short and J 5 bases short, with 19 bases between. CDR1 and CDR2 (germline): MNHNS, SASEGT. This CDR3 spans 16 amino acids. The CDR3 DNA sequence: TGTGCCAGCAGTCTCAGGATACCGAGTTCGGATCAGCCCCAGCATTTT. Amino acid sequence: CASSLRIPSSDQPQHF.

This chain uses TRBV20-1 with TRBJ2-7, with D maybe TRBD2 (6 bases). Germline-derived CDR1 and CDR2 are DFQATT and SNEGSKA (reference sequence). This CDR3 contains 16 residues. Trimming took off 6 bases at V and 7 bases at J, with 28 bases between the two ends. The CDR3 spells CSALGGVDPLRGEQYF. In DNA form, the CDR3 reads TGCAGTGCCCTGGGGGGAGTGGACCCCTTGAGGGGAGAGCAGTACTTC.

The chain employs TRBV5-1 and TRBJ2-3; 7 bases line up with TRBD2. CDR1 and CDR2 from the germline V gene are SGHRS and YFSETQ. The ends lost 0 bases at V and 6 bases at J; junction bases unmatched: 7. The CDR3 spans 15 residues. CDR3 residues: CASSLGNRDYDTQYF. CDR3 DNA: TGCGCCAGCAGCTTGGGCAACCGGGACTACGATACGCAGTATTTT.